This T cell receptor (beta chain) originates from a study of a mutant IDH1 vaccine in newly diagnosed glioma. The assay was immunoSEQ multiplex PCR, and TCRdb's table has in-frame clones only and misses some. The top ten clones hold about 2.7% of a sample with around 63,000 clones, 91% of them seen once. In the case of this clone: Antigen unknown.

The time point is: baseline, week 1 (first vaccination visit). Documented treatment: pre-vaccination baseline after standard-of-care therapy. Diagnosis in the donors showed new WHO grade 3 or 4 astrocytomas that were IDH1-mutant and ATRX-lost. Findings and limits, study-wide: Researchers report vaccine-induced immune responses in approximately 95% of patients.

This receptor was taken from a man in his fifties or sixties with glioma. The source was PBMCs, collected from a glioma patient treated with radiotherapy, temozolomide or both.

The CDR3 DNA sequence: TGTGCCAGCAGAGAATATGGCTACACCTTC. Encoded protein: CASREYGYTF. This chain connects TRBV6-1 to TRBJ1-2; D gene uncertain. This CDR3 region has 10 residues. Trimming took 6 bases from V and 5 from J, leaving 4 bases between them. Looked up from germline, CDR1 is MNHNS and CDR2 is SASEGT.